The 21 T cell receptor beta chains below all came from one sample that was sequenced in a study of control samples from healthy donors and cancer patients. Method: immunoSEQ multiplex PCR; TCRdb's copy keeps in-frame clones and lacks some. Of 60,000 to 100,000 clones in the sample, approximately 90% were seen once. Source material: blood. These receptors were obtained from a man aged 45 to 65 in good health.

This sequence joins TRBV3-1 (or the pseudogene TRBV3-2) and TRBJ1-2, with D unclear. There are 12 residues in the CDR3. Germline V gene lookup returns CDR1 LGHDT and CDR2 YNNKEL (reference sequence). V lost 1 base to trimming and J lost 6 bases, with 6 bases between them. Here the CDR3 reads CASSQVHHGYTF. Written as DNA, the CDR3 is TGTGCCAGCAGCCAAGTCCACCATGGCTACACCTTC.

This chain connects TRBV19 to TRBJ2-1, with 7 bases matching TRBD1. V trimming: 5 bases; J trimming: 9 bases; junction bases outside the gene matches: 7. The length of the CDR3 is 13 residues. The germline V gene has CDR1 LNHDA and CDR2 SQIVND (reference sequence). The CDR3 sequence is CASSGRQGSEQFF. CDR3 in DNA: TGTGCCAGTAGTGGGAGACAGGGCTCTGAGCAGTTCTTC. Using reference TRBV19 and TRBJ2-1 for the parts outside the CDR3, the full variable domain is DGGITQSPKYLFRKEGQNVTLSCEQNLNHDAMYWYRQDPGQGLRLIYYSQIVNDFQKGDIAEGYSVSREKKESFPLTVTSAQKNPTAFYLCASSGRQGSEQFFGPGTRLTVL.

Written as DNA, the CDR3 is TGTGCCAGCAGTGCGAGAAGGTTTTTGGACTACACCTTC. Protein product: CASSARRFLDYTF. J is TRBJ1-2 and V is TRBV2; unclear D gene. This CDR3 is 13 amino acids long. The V end was cut by 4 bases, the J end by 10 bases, with 16 bases between. Germline CDR1 reads SNHLY; CDR2 reads FYNNEI.

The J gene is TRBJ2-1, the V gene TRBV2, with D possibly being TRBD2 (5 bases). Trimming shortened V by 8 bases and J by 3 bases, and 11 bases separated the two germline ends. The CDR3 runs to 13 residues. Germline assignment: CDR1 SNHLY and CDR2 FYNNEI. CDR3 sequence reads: CASGGRDYNEQFF. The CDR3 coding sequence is TGTGCCAGCGGAGGACGCGACTACAATGAGCAGTTCTTC.

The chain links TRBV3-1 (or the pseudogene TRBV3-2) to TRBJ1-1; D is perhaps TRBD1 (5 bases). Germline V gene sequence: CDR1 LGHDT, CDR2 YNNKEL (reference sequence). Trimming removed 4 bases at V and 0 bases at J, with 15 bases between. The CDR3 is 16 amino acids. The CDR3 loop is CASSRAGAYMNTEAFF. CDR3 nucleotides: TGTGCCAGCAGCCGAGCCGGGGCCTACATGAACACTGAAGCTTTCTTT.

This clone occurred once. CDR3 sequence reads: CASSLGRGETQYF. CDR3 in DNA: TGTGCCAGCAGCCTCGGCAGGGGAGAGACCCAGTACTTC. The genes are TRBV3-1 (or the pseudogene TRBV3-2) and TRBJ2-5, with D tentatively TRBD1 (6 bases). With 4 bases removed from V and 4 bases from J, the gap between germline ends came to 10 bases. The CDR3 contains 13 residues. Germline V gives CDR1 LGHDT, CDR2 YNNKEL (reference sequence).

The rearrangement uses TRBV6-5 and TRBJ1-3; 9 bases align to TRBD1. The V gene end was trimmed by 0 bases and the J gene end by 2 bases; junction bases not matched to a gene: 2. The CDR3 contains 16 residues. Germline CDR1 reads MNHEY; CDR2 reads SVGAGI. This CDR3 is CASSYSRTGAGNTIYF. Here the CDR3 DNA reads TGTGCCAGCAGTTACTCCCGGACAGGGGCTGGAAACACCATATATTTT.

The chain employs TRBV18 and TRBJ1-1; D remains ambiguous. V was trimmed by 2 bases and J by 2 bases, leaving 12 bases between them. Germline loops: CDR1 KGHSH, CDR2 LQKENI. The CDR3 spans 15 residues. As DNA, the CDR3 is TGTGCCAGCTCACCAAACATCGACGGTAACACTGAAGCTTTCTTT. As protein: CASSPNIDGNTEAFF.

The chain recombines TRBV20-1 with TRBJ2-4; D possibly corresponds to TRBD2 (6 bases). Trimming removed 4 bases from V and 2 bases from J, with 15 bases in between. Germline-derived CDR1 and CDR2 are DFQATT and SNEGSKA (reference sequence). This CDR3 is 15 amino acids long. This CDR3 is CSAIDGGGTKNIQYF. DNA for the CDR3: TGCAGTGCTATTGACGGGGGAGGCACCAAAAACATTCAGTACTTC.

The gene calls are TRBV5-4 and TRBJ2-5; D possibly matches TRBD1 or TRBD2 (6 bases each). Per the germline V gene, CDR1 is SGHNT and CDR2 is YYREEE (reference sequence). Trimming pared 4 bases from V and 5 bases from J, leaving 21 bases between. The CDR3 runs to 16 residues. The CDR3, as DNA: TGTGCCAGCAGCAACCGAATGTCGGGGGCAGTGGAGACCCAGTACTTC. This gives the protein CASSNRMSGAVETQYF.

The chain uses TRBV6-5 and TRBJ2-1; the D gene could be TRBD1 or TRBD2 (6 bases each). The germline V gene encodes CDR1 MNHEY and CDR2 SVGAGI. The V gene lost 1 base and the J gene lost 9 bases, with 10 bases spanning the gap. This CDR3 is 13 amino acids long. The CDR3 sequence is CASSYYGGGEQFF. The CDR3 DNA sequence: TGTGCCAGCAGTTACTACGGGGGCGGTGAGCAGTTCTTC.

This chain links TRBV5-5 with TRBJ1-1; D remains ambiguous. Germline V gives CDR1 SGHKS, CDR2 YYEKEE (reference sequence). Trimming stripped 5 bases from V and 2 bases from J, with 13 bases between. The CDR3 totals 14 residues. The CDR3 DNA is TGTGCCAGCAGTTATTTTGAGGGAAACACTGAAGCTTTCTTT. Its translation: CASSYFEGNTEAFF. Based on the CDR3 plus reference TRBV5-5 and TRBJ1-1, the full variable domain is DAGVTQSPTHLIKTRGQQVTLRCSPISGHKSVSWYQQVLGQGPQFIFQYYEKEERGRGNFPDRFSARQFPNYSSELNVNALLLGDSALYLCASSYFEGNTEAFFGQGTRLTVV.

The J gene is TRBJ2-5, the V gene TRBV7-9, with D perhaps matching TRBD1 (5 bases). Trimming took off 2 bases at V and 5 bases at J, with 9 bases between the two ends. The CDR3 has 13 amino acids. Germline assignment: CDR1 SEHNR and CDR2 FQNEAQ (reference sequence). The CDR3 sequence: CASSLLNRETQYF. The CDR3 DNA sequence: TGTGCCAGCAGCTTACTGAACAGGGAGACCCAGTACTTC.

CDR3 coding DNA: TGTGCCAGCAAGTACGGGAACACTGAAGCTTTCTTT. It translates to CASKYGNTEAFF. The chain carries TRBV25-1 and TRBJ1-1; the D is unclear. V lost 7 bases, J lost 1 base, and 7 bases lay in between. CDR1 MGHDK and CDR2 SYGVNS come from the germline V gene. The CDR3 is 12 residues long.

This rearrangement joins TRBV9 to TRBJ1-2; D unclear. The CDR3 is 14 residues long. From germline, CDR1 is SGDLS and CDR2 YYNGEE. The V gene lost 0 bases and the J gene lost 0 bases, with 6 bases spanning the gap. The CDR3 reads CASSVAAANYGYTF. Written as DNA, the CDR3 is TGTGCCAGCAGCGTAGCCGCTGCTAACTATGGCTACACCTTC.

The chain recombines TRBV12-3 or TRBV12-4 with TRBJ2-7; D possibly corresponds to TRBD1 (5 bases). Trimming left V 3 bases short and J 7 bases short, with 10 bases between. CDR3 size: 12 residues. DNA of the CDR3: TGTGCCAGCAGTTTTCTAGGGGAAGAGCAGTACTTC. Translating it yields CASSFLGEEQYF.

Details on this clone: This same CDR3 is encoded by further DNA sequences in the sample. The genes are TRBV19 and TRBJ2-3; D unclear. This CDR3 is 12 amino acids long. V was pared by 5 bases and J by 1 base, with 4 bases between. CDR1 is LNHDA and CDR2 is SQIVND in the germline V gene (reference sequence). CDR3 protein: CASSARTDTQYF. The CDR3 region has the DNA TGTGCCAGTAGTGCGCGCACAGATACGCAGTATTTT.

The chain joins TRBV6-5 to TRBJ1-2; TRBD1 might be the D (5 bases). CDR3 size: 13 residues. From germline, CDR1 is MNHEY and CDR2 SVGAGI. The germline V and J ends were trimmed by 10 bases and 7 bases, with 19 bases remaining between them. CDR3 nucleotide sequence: TGTGCCACCTGGGGCCGATCCACCCTTGGCTACACCTTC. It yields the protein CATWGRSTLGYTF.

The CDR3 is CAIRRGENTEAFF. For the CDR3, the DNA is TGTGCCATCAGGCGGGGCGAGAACACTGAAGCTTTCTTT. The genes are TRBV10-3 and TRBJ1-1; D might be TRBD1 (5 bases). The CDR3 is made up of 13 amino acids. CDR1 and CDR2 (germline): ENHRY, SYGVKD. The V end lost 6 bases, the J end lost 1 base, and 9 bases lay between the germline ends.

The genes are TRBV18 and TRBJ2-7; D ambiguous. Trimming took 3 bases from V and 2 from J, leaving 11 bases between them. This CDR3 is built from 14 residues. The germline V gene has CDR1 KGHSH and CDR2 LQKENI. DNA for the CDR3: TGTGCCAGCTCACCGTCGAGACAAACCTACGAGCAGTACTTC. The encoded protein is CASSPSRQTYEQYF.

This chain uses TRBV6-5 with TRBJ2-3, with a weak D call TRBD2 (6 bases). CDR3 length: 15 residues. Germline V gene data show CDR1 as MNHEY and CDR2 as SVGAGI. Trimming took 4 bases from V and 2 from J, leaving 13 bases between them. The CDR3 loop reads CASSSGDESTDTQYF. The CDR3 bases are TGTGCCAGCAGTTCGGGGGACGAATCCACAGATACGCAGTATTTT.